The clone carrying this TCR beta chain was seen many times. Its antigen is as yet unknown. These data belong to a study of T cells in Graves' hyperthyroidism and ophthalmopathy. Uncontrolled infection, other autoimmune disease, pregnancy or lactation barred patients from enrollment. The germline V and J ends were trimmed by 5 bases and 6 bases, with 25 bases remaining between them. Per germline, CDR1 MNHEY and CDR2 SMNVEV (reference sequence). The CDR3 is 17 residues long. Amplified TCR beta CDR3 regions derived from RNA transcripts. In the first-round RT-PCR of the TCR CDR3, the HTBI primer set was used. TCRdb re-called the multiplex PCR reads through MiXCR, storing one row per CDR3 protein. The repertoire holds some 320,000 distinct CDR3 sequences, with 12% to 15% as singletons. Study-level points and caveats: The majority of expanded thyroid clonotypes above 0.001 also appeared in blood.

The chain carries TRBV27 and TRBJ2-5, with TRBD2 as a possible D gene (5 bases). The TCR was taken from a woman aged 40 to 50 with Graves' ophthalmopathy. Sequencing used blood. The CDR3 sequence is CASSAQSSGVGLKTQYF. The CDR3 DNA reads as TGTGCCAGCAGTGCCCAATCGAGCGGAGTCGGTCTTAAGACCCAGTACTTC.